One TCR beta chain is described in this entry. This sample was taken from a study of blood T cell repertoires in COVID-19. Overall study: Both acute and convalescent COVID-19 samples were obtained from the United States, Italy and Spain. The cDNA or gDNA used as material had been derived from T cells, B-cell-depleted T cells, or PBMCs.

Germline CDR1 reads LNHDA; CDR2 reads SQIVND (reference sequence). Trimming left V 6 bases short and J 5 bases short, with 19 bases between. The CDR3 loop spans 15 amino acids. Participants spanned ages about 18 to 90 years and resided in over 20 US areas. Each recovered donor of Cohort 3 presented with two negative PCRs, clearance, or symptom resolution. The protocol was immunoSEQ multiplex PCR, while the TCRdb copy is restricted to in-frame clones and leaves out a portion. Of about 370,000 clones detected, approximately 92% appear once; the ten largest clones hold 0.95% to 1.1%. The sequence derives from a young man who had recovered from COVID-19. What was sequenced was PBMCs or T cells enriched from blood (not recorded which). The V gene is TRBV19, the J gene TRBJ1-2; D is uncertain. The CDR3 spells CASSPTRERSYGYTF. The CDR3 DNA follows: TGTGCCAGTAGCCCTACAAGGGAGAGATCGTATGGCTACACCTTC.